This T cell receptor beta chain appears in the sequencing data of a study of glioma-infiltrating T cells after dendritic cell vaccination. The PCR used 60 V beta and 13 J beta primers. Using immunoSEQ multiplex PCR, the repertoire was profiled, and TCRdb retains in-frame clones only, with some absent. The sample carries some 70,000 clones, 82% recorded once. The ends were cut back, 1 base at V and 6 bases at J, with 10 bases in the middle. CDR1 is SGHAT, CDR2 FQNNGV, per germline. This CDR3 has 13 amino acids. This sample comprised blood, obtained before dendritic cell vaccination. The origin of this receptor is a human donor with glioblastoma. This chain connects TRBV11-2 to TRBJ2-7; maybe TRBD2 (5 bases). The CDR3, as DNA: TGTGCCAGCAGCTTAGTTTTCGCGGGCGAGCAGTACTTC. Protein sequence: CASSLVFAGEQYF.